The next 2 T cell receptor beta chains were all read from a single sample in a study of control samples from healthy donors and cancer patients. Assay used: immunoSEQ multiplex PCR; TCRdb lists only in-frame clones, some missing. The table includes 170,000 or so clones, 90% to 95% detected once. Sequenced material: blood. These TCRs come from a young man in good health.

This chain uses TRBV24-1 with TRBJ2-3; no clear D. V lost 2 bases and J lost 5, with 19 bases in between. The CDR3 has 17 amino acids. Germline loops: CDR1 KGHDR, CDR2 SFDVKD. The CDR3 loop reads CATSDSTTVGPGDTQYF. The CDR3 bases are TGTGCCACCAGTGATTCGACGACGGTCGGTCCAGGAGATACGCAGTATTTT.

This chain joins TRBV2 and TRBJ2-2; TRBD2 aligns across 7 bases. This CDR3 region has 12 residues. The germline V gene has CDR1 SNHLY and CDR2 FYNNEI. After removal of 10 bases from V and 4 bases from J, the junction contained 3 bases not matched to a gene. The CDR3 sequence is CAMGGVTGELFF. Written as DNA, the CDR3 is TGTGCCATGGGAGGGGTCACCGGGGAGCTGTTTTTT.